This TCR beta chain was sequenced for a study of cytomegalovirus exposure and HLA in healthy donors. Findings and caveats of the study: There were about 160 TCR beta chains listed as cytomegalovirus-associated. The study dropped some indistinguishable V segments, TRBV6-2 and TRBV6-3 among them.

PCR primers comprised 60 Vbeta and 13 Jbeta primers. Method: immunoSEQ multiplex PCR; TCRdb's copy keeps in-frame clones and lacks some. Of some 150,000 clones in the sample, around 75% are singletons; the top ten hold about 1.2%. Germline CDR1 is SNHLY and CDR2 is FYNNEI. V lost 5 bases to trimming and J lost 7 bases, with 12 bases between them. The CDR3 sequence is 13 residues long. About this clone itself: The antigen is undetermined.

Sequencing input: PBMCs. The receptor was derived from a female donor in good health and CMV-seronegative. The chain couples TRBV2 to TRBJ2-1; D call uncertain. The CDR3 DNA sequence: TGTGCCAGCAGTCCTCCTCCCCCTAATGAGCAGTTCTTC. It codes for CASSPPPPNEQFF.